This T cell receptor (beta chain) was recorded in a study of cytomegalovirus exposure and HLA in healthy donors. On this clone: Its antigen is as yet unknown.

The donors were in the approximately 120-subject validation cohort, distinct from the roughly 700-subject first cohort. CDR3 length equals 14 residues. V lost 0 bases and J lost 5, with 8 bases in between. Looked up from germline, CDR1 is SGDLS and CDR2 is YYNGEE. Findings and caveats of the study: In vitro experiments confirmed that a few CMV-associated chains were specific for CMV antigens. The study labeled fewer than 200 TCR beta chains cytomegalovirus-associated. Subsequent analysis revealed that first-cohort TCR clusters tended to co-occur in the 120 or so validation repertoires.

Some clones are missing from TCRdb's copy, which holds only in-frame ones; the method was immunoSEQ multiplex PCR. The profile shows about 260,000 clones, 90% of them singletons. The sequence was obtained from a woman aged 25-40 years in good health and CMV-seronegative. V usage is TRBV9 and J usage is TRBJ2-2; a possible D gene is TRBD2 (5 bases). The sample was PBMCs. Here the CDR3 DNA reads TGTGCCAGCAGCGTAGTCGGAGGAACCGGGGAGCTGTTTTTT. Translated, it gives CASSVVGGTGELFF.